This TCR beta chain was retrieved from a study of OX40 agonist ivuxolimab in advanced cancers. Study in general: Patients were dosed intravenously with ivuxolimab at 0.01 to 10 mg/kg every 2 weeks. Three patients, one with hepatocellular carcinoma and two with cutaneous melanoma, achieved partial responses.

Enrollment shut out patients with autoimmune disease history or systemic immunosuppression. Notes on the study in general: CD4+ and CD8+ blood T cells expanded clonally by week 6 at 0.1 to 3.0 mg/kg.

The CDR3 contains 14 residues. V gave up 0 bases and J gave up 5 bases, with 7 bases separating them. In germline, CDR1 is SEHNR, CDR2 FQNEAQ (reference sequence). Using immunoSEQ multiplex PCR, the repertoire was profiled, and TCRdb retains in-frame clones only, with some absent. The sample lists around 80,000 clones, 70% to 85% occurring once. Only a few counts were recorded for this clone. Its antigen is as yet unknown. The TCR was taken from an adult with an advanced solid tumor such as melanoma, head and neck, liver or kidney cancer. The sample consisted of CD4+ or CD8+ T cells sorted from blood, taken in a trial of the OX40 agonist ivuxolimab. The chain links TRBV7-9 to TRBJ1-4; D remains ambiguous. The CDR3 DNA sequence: TGTGCCAGCAGCTTAGCTAGTGCCAATGAAAAACTGTTTTTT. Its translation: CASSLASANEKLFF.